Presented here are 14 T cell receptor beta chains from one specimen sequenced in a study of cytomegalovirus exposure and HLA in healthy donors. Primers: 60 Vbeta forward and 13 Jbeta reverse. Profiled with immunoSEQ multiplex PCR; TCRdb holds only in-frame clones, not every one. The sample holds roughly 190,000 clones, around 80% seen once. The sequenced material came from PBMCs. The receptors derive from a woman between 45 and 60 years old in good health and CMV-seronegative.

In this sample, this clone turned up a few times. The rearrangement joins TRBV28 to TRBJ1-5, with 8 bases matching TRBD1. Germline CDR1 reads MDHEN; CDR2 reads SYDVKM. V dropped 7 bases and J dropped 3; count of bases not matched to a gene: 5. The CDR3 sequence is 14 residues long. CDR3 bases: TGTGCCAGCACCCCAGGGGGCGACAATCAGCCCCAGCATTTT. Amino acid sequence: CASTPGGDNQPQHF.

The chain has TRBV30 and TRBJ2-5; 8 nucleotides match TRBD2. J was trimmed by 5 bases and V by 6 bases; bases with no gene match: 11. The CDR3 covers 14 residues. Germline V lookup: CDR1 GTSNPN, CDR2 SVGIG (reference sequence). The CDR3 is CACAPGGGSETQYF. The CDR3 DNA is TGTGCCTGCGCCCCGGGGGGGGGTTCGGAGACCCAGTACTTC.

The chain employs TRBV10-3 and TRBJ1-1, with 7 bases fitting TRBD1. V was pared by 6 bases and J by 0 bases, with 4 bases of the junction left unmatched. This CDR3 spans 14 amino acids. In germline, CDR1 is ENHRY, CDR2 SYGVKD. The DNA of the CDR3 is TGTGCCATCAGGGTGACAGGGCTGAACACTGAAGCTTTCTTT. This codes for CAIRVTGLNTEAFF.

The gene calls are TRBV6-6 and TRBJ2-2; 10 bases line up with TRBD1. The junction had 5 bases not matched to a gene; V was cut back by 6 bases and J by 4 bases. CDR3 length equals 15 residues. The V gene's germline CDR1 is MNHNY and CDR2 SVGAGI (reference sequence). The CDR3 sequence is CASSTGQGFTGELFF. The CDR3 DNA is TGTGCCAGCAGCACGGGACAGGGGTTCACCGGGGAGCTGTTTTTT.

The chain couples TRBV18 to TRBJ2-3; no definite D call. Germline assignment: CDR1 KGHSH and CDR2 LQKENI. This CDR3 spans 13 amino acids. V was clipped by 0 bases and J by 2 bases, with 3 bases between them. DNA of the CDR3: TGTGCCAGCTCACCACCTATCACAGATACGCAGTATTTT. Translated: CASSPPITDTQYF.

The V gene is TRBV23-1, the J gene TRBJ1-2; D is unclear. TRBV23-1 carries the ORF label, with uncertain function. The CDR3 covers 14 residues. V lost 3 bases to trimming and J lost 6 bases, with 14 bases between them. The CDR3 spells CASSHGSVGDGYTF. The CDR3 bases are TGCGCCAGCAGTCACGGATCTGTGGGAGATGGCTACACCTTC.

Written as DNA, the CDR3 is TGTGCCAGTAGAAGGACAGGCCGTAATGAAAAACTGTTTTTT. Amino acids: CASRRTGRNEKLFF. The chain combines TRBV19 with TRBJ1-4; 7 bases map to TRBD1. The CDR3 runs to 14 residues. Germline V CDR1 and CDR2: LNHDA, SQIVND (reference sequence). J was trimmed by 4 bases and V by 6 bases; bases with no gene match: 5.

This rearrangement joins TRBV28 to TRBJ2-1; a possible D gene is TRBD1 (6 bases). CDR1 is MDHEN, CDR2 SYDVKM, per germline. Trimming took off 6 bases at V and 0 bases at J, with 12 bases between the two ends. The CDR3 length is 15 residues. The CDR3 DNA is TGTGCCAGCAGCAGAATCAGGGGCTCCTACAATGAGCAGTTCTTC. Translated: CASSRIRGSYNEQFF.

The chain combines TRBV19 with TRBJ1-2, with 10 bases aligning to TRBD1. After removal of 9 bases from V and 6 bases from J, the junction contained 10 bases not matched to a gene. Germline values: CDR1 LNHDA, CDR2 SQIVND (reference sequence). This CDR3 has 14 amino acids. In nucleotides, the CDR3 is TGTGCCAGCGGGACCGGGACAGGGGTTAATGGCTACACCTTC. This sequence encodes CASGTGTGVNGYTF. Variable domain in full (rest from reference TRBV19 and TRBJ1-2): DGGITQSPKYLFRKEGQNVTLSCEQNLNHDAMYWYRQDPGQGLRLIYYSQIVNDFQKGDIAEGYSVSREKKESFPLTVTSAQKNPTAFYLCASGTGTGVNGYTFGSGTRLTVV.

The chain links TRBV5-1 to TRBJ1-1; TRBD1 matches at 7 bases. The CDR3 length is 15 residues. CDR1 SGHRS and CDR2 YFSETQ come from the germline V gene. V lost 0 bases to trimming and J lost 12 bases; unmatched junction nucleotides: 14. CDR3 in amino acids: CASSLGPQGVGVTFF. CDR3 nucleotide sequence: TGCGCCAGCAGCTTGGGGCCCCAGGGGGTAGGAGTAACTTTCTTT.

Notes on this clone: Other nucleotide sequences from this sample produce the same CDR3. Here the CDR3 DNA reads TGTGCCAGCAGTTTAGGGGACTACAATCAGCCCCAGCATTTT. This encodes CASSLGDYNQPQHF. This chain uses TRBV28 with TRBJ1-5; D perhaps matches TRBD1 (5 bases). Germline loops: CDR1 MDHEN, CDR2 SYDVKM. V was shortened by 2 bases and J by 3 bases, with 8 bases between the two germline ends. This CDR3 region has 14 residues.

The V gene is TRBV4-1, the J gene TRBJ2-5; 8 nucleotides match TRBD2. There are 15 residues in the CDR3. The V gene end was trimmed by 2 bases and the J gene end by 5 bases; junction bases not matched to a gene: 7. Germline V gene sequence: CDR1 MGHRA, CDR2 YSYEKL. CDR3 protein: CASSQPRREVETQYF. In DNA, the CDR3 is TGCGCCAGCAGCCAACCTCGGCGGGAGGTCGAGACCCAGTACTTC.

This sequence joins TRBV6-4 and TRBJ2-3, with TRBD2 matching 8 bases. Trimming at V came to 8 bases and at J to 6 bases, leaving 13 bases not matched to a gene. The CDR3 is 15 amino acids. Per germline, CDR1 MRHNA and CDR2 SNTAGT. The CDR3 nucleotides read TGTGCCAGCGCGGCTTTAGCGGGGCCCAGGGATACGCAGTATTTT. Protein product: CASAALAGPRDTQYF.

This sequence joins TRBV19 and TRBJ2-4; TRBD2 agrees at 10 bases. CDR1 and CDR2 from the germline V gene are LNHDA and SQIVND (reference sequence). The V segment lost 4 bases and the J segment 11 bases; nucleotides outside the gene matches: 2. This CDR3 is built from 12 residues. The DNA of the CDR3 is TGTGCCAGTAGTACTAGCGGGAGTGTTCAGTACTTC. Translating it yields CASSTSGSVQYF.